Given below is one T cell receptor (beta chain) in context. What it binds is unknown. V was trimmed by 1 base and J by 1 base, leaving 16 bases between them. The CDR3 has 17 residues. Germline V gene lookup returns CDR1 LGHNA and CDR2 YNFKEQ. It was with 60 Vbeta and 13 Jbeta primers that the PCR ran. Sequencing was performed with immunoSEQ multiplex PCR; in TCRdb, only in-frame clones are kept and a portion is missing. The repertoire consists of over 100,000 clones, with more than 65% occurring once and the leading ten covering under 5%. This sample stems from a study of cytomegalovirus exposure and HLA in healthy donors. In the study overall: Approximately 170 million T cells yielded around 120 million unique TCR beta sequences in earlier analysis.

Unrecorded immune exposures were likely, despite nominal health at sampling. Notes on the study in general: HLA allele associations emerged for about 16,000 TCR beta sequences in a later analysis, at 0.05 false discovery rate.

V and J are TRBV4-2 and TRBJ1-2; perhaps TRBD1 as D (6 bases). This TCR came from a male donor in good health and CMV-seropositive. Sample: PBMCs. Here the CDR3 reads CASSQARTEANNYGYTF. The CDR3 DNA sequence: TGTGCCAGCAGCCAAGCCCGGACAGAAGCCAATAACTATGGCTACACCTTC.